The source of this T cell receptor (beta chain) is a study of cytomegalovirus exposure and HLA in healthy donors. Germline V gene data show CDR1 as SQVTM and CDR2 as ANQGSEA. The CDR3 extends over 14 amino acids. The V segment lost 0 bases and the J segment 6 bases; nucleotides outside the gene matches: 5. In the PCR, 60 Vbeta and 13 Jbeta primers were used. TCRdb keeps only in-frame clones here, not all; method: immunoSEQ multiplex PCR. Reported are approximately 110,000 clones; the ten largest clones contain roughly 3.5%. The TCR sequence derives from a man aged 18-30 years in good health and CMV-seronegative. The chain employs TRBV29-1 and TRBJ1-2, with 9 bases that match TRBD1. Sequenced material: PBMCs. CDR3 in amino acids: CSVEDRTGENGYTF. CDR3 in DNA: TGCAGCGTTGAAGATAGGACAGGGGAAAATGGCTACACCTTC.